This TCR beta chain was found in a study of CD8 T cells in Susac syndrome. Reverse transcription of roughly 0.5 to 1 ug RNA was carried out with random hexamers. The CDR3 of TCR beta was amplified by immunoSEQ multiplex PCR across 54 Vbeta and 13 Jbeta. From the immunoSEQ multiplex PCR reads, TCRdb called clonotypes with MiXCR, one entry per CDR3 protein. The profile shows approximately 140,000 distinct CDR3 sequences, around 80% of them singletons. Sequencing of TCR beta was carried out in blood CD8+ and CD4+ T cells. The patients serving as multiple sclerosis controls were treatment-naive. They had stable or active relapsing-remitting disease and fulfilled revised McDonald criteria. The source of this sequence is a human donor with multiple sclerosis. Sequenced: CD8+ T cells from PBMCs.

The CDR3 sequence is CATSDTGRRTAEYTDTQYF. The CDR3 DNA is TGTGCCACCAGTGATACCGGGCGAAGGACAGCGGAATACACAGATACGCAGTATTTT. This chain connects TRBV24-1 to TRBJ2-3, with TRBD1 as a possible D gene (6 bases). V dropped 3 bases and J dropped 2 bases, with 23 bases sitting between them. This CDR3 contains 19 residues. Germline CDR1 is KGHDR and CDR2 is SFDVKD.